This T cell receptor beta chain stems from a study of T cells in Graves' hyperthyroidism and ophthalmopathy. Using RNA transcripts as the source, TCR beta CDR3 regions were amplified. The primer set for the first-round RT-PCR of the TCR CDR3 was HTBI. Each CDR3 protein gets one entry after TCRdb re-called the multiplex PCR reads with MiXCR. The table includes some 570,000 distinct CDR3 sequences, roughly 17% detected once. The CDR3 spans 16 residues. The germline V and J ends were trimmed by 0 bases and 7 bases, with 16 bases remaining between them. Germline V gene sequence: CDR1 LGHNA, CDR2 YSLEER. Sequencing used blood. The receptor's source is a woman aged 18-35 years with Graves' ophthalmopathy. The chain is built from TRBV4-3 and TRBJ1-5; tentative D call: TRBD1 (6 bases). DNA for the CDR3: TGCGCCAGCAGCCAAGATGGATGGGGGGCGGGCCAGCCCCAGCATTTT. Amino acids: CASSQDGWGAGQPQHF.